These T cell receptor beta chains were read from a single sample in a study of T-cell memory formation after mild COVID-19. From the 5' RACE reads, TCRdb called clonotypes with MiXCR, one entry per CDR3 protein. Here the sample spans 300,000 to 400,000 distinct CDR3 sequences, around 13% being singletons. Material: PBMCs or a T cell subset sorted from them (not recorded which). The origin of the receptors is a man between 18 and 35 years old who had mild COVID-19 (a few samples of this study predate the infection). Cell type and time point are not known. The CDR3 runs from the conserved cysteine through the conserved F or W. A D gene is named only where the DNA matches it firmly. Clone sizes are given selectively: once, few, many, or a class where the clone is expanded.

CASSLGFRDRTYNEQFF	TGTGCCAGCAGTTTAGGGTTTCGGGACAGGACCTACAATGAGCAGTTCTTC	many	TRBV28	TRBD1	TRBJ2-1
CASSLTGTGDYEQYF	TGTGCCAGCAGTTTAACCGGGACAGGGGACTACGAGCAGTACTTC	few	TRBV12-3/TRBV12-4	TRBD1	TRBJ2-7
CSARWGSEKLFF	TGCAGTGCTAGATGGGGTTCTGAAAAACTGTTTTTT	NA	TRBV20-1	NA	TRBJ1-4
CASSPGGPEVEAFF	TGTGCCAGCAGCCCCGGGGGCCCTGAAGTCGAAGCTTTCTTT	few	TRBV3-1	NA	TRBJ1-1
CATSHRGRNTEAFF	TGTGCCACCTCACACAGGGGGCGGAACACTGAAGCTTTCTTT	NA	TRBV21-1	NA	TRBJ1-1
CSARVSSSYEQYF	TGCAGTGCTAGGGTCTCCAGCTCCTACGAGCAGTACTTC	NA	TRBV20-1	NA	TRBJ2-7
CASKKSGGGTEAFF	TGTGCCAGTAAAAAGTCAGGGGGAGGAACTGAAGCTTTCTTT	NA	TRBV6-1	TRBD1	TRBJ1-1
CASSPQGRFAEAFF	TGTGCCAGCAGCCCCCAGGGAAGGTTTGCTGAAGCTTTCTTT	many	TRBV12-3/TRBV12-4	NA	TRBJ1-1
CASSDREAKNIQYF	TGTGCCAGCAGTGATAGGGAAGCCAAAAACATTCAGTACTTC	few	TRBV2	NA	TRBJ2-4
CASSWEHTQYF	TGTGCCAGCAGCTGGGAACATACGCAGTATTTT	few	TRBV5-4	NA	TRBJ2-3
CASSLEGGASYGYTF	TGTGCCAGCAGCTTAGAGGGGGGGGCCTCCTATGGCTACACCTTC	few	TRBV7-8	NA	TRBJ1-2
CASSLDVPGTGLAWAEAFF	TGTGCCAGCTCCCTCGACGTCCCCGGGACAGGGCTGGCGTGGGCCGAAGCTTTCTTT	many	TRBV18	TRBD1	TRBJ1-1
CASSYGPSYEQYF	TGTGCCAGCAGTTACGGGCCCTCCTACGAGCAGTACTTC	NA	TRBV6-2/TRBV6-3	NA	TRBJ2-7
CASSHRTGGEQYF	TGTGCCAGCAGCCATCGGACAGGGGGCGAGCAGTACTTC	NA	TRBV3-1	TRBD1	TRBJ2-7
CASRRDPWGNEKLFF	TGTGCCAGCAGAAGAGACCCCTGGGGTAATGAAAAACTGTTTTTT	NA	TRBV6-5	NA	TRBJ1-4
CASSAGGLVTDTQYF	TGTGCCAGCAGCGCAGGGGGACTAGTCACAGATACGCAGTATTTT	NA	TRBV7-7	NA	TRBJ2-3
CATLQGWVTEAFF	TGTGCCACCTTACAGGGTTGGGTCACTGAAGCTTTCTTT	NA	TRBV6-2/TRBV6-3	NA	TRBJ1-1
CASSILAAGELFF	TGTGCCAGTAGTATATTGGCCGCCGGGGAGCTGTTTTTT	once	TRBV19	NA	TRBJ2-2
CASSLGMGPGNTEAFF	TGCGCCAGCAGCTTGGGGATGGGGCCTGGGAACACTGAAGCTTTCTTT	few	TRBV5-1	NA	TRBJ1-1
CASSLDPGGQDTQYF	TGCGCCAGCAGCTTGGATCCGGGGGGCCAAGATACGCAGTATTTT	few	TRBV5-1	NA	TRBJ2-3
CASSPPAGQGRGRF	TGCGCCAGCAGCCCCCCCGCCGGACAGGGAAGAGGTCGCTTT	NA	TRBV4-1	TRBD1	TRBJ1-1
CASNLQGAHNYGYTF	TGTGCCAGCAATCTACAGGGGGCCCATAACTATGGCTACACCTTC	few	TRBV12-3/TRBV12-4	TRBD1	TRBJ1-2
CASSLVGRGGGASEQFF	TGTGCCAGCAGCTTAGTAGGCCGGGGCGGGGGGGCCAGTGAGCAGTTCTTC	NA	TRBV7-8	TRBD2	TRBJ2-1
CASSDRGGDTGELFF	TGTGCCAGCAGTGACAGGGGGGGGGACACCGGGGAGCTGTTTTTT	few	TRBV6-1	NA	TRBJ2-2
CASSPPGNQETQYF	TGTGCCAGCAGTCCGCCCGGAAACCAAGAGACCCAGTACTTC	NA	TRBV27	NA	TRBJ2-5
CASSYNSPLRTGSNSPLHF	TGTGCCAGCAGTTACAACTCCCCCCTCCGGACAGGCTCTAATTCACCCCTCCACTTT	NA	TRBV6-5	TRBD1	TRBJ1-6
CASSYGPGQGSYEQYF	TGTGCCAGCAGTTACGGCCCGGGACAGGGCTCCTACGAGCAGTACTTC	NA	TRBV6-2/TRBV6-3	TRBD1	TRBJ2-7
CASSRRGGVDTQYF	TGTGCCAGCAGCCGACGGGGGGGAGTAGATACGCAGTATTTT	NA	TRBV7-9	TRBD2	TRBJ2-3
CSAEGPADGTQYF	TGCAGCGCCGAGGGCCCGGCGGATGGGACCCAGTACTTC	NA	TRBV29-1	NA	TRBJ2-5
CASRLSRPTDTQYF	TGCGCCAGCAGATTATCCCGACCCACAGATACGCAGTATTTT	NA	TRBV4-1	NA	TRBJ2-3
CASSSGTGDEKLFF	TGCGCCAGCAGCTCTGGGACAGGGGATGAAAAACTGTTTTTT	few	TRBV5-1	TRBD1	TRBJ1-4
CASSLGLAGGSSTDTQYF	TGTGCCAGCAGCTTGGGCCTAGCGGGGGGGTCAAGCACAGATACGCAGTATTTT	few	TRBV7-3	TRBD2	TRBJ2-3
CASSRGTLGANVLTF	TGTGCCAGCAGCAGAGGGACACTTGGGGCCAACGTCCTGACTTTC	NA	TRBV9	NA	TRBJ2-6
CASSFRGYNSPLHF	TGTGCCAGCAGCTTTCGGGGGTATAATTCACCCCTCCACTTT	few	TRBV7-2	NA	TRBJ1-6
CATSPNTGQPFSGYTF	TGTGCCACCAGTCCCAATACGGGACAGCCGTTCTCCGGCTACACCTTC	NA	TRBV24-1	TRBD1	TRBJ1-2
CASSLDRGELFF	TGTGCCAGCAGCTTAGATCGCGGGGAGCTGTTTTTT	NA	TRBV7-3	NA	TRBJ2-2
CASSPQPGPQETQYF	TGTGCCAGCAGCCCACAACCGGGGCCCCAAGAGACCCAGTACTTC	few	TRBV5-5	NA	TRBJ2-5
CASSPGTEAFF	TGTGCCAGCAGCCCCGGGACTGAAGCTTTCTTT	many	TRBV28	NA	TRBJ1-1
CASGEGNLNTGELFF	TGTGCCAGCGGCGAGGGAAACCTGAACACCGGGGAGCTGTTTTTT	few	TRBV7-9	NA	TRBJ2-2
CASSPGGLEQFF	TGTGCCAGCAGTCCGGGGGGCCTTGAGCAGTTCTTC	NA	TRBV6-6	NA	TRBJ2-1
CASSPWVRQREGQPQHF	TGTGCCAGCAGCCCTTGGGTGCGGCAGAGGGAGGGTCAGCCCCAGCATTTT	NA	TRBV16	NA	TRBJ1-5
CASSSGLPGFGYTF	TGTGCCAGCAGCTCGGGACTCCCAGGTTTTGGCTACACCTTC	NA	TRBV7-9	NA	TRBJ1-2